This T cell receptor beta chain was found in a study of T cell responses to AZD1222 COVID-19 vaccine. The overall study: The analysis combined second doses at about 4 or about 12 weeks. Study observations and caveats: Females outnumbered males among donors, who were mostly white British; clonal diversity was possibly underestimated. Among vaccine-associated CD4 TCRs, coverage spanned spike, with dominance at 160-218 and 743-854. Baseline serology detected seropositivity in only a handful of AZD1222 recipients.

Generated by immunoSEQ multiplex PCR, the TCRdb table keeps only in-frame clones and is missing some. The sample lists roughly 130,000 clones, 75% to 95% seen once, with 2.5% to 3% in the top ten. V lost 5 bases and J 4 bases, leaving 8 bases between the germline ends. The CDR3 spans 12 residues. Germline CDR1 and CDR2: KGHSH and LQKENI. About this clone: Its cognate antigen is unknown.

The sequenced sample was peripheral blood, obtained on day 0 of AZD1222 vaccination. This sequence was found in an adult in good health. The chain carries TRBV18 and TRBJ1-1; no firm D call. CDR3 nucleotide sequence: TGTGCCAGCTCAGGGGTTCTCACTGAAGCTTTCTTT. Residues: CASSGVLTEAFF.